The clone carrying this TCR beta chain was seen many times. Its antigen is not known. CDR3 length equals 13 residues. The V gene lost 1 base and the J gene lost 6 bases, with 9 bases spanning the gap. The V gene's germline CDR1 is SGHVS and CDR2 FQNEAQ. This sample is drawn from a study of T cell repertoires in cytomegalovirus infection. The overall study: Both CMV infection and a matching HLA type were indicated by public TCR beta signatures.

TCRdb re-analysed the reads in MiXCR, keeping a single row per CDR3 protein. Of 450,000 to 600,000 distinct CDR3 sequences in the sample, approximately 10% are singletons; the top ten hold 10%. General study results and limits: Adding up the frequency of public TCR beta families identified people who carried CMV plus the relevant HLA. HLA-C-restricted CMV clonotypes gave the most frequent clonotype in two of eight donors.

V and J are TRBV7-8 and TRBJ1-2; D gene unclear. This receptor was obtained from a human donor in good health (CMV status not recorded). Some clones in this sample may be carry-over from other donors' samples. Sequencing used PBMCs. CDR3 sequence: CASSLVRGDGYTF. DNA for the CDR3: TGTGCCAGCAGCTTAGTCCGTGGGGATGGCTACACCTTC.